This entry lists 11 T cell receptor beta chains sequenced from one sample in a study of cytomegalovirus exposure and HLA in healthy donors. Amplification used 60 Vbeta primers and 13 Jbeta primers. Data came from immunoSEQ multiplex PCR; TCRdb stores just in-frame clones and leaves some out. This table has about 69,000 clones, 76% appearing once. The sample taken for sequencing was PBMCs. Receptor source: a man aged 18 to 30 in good health and CMV-seronegative.

This chain joins TRBV2 and TRBJ2-1, with TRBD2 identical over 10 bases. V was pared by 8 bases and J by 4 bases, with 8 bases of the junction left unmatched. The germline V gene encodes CDR1 SNHLY and CDR2 FYNNEI. The CDR3 is made up of 15 amino acids. CDR3 DNA sequence: TGTGCCAGCCATCGAAGCGGGGGGGTTTACAATGAGCAGTTCTTC. The encoded protein is CASHRSGGVYNEQFF.

Regarding this clone: The junction and the germline gene differ at one end; a read error may be behind it. V usage is TRBV28 and J usage is TRBJ2-2, with D maybe TRBD2 (5 bases). CDR1 and CDR2 (germline): MDHEN, SYDVKM. The CDR3 is 13 amino acids. In nucleotides, the CDR3 is TGTGCCAGCACCCCACTCCCAGCCGGGGAGCCGTTTTTT. Translating it yields CASTPLPAGEPFF. The full variable domain, completed using reference TRBV28 and TRBJ2-2, is DVKVTQSSRYLVKRTGEKVFLECVQDMDHENMFWYRQDPGLGLRLIYFSYDVKMKEKGDIPEGYSVSREKKERFSLILESASTNQTSMYLCASTPLPAGEPFFGEGSRLTVL.

The chain couples TRBV30 to TRBJ2-3, with D possibly matching TRBD2 (5 bases). This CDR3 has 12 residues. Per germline, CDR1 GTSNPN and CDR2 SVGIG (reference sequence). V was cut by 1 base and J by 6 bases, with 8 bases left in between. The CDR3 protein is CAWSGSGDTQYF. In nucleotides, the CDR3 is TGTGCCTGGAGTGGTTCGGGGGATACGCAGTATTTT.

This chain joins TRBV19 and TRBJ2-2; TRBD1 matches at 11 bases. Germline V gives CDR1 LNHDA, CDR2 SQIVND (reference sequence). V lost 5 bases and J lost 13; bases outside the gene matches: 9. CDR3 length: 14 residues. CDR3 nucleotides: TGTGCCAGTAGTGTCGGACAGGGGGCCGTGGGGCTGTTTTTT. Protein sequence: CASSVGQGAVGLFF.

This clone turned up a few times. The J gene is TRBJ1-1, the V gene TRBV11-1; tentative D call: TRBD1 (6 bases). The CDR3 length is 14 residues. From germline, CDR1 is SGHAT and CDR2 FQDESV (reference sequence). V was trimmed by 0 bases and J by 3 bases, leaving 8 bases between them. DNA of the CDR3: TGTGCCAGCAGCTTAGCACCAGGGGACACTGAAGCTTTCTTT. Translated, it gives CASSLAPGDTEAFF.

This chain joins TRBV7-8 and TRBJ1-1, with D hard to call. Germline V gene data show CDR1 as SGHVS and CDR2 as FQNEAQ. This CDR3 has 12 residues. Trimming removed 5 bases at V and 1 base at J, with 5 bases between. DNA for the CDR3: TGTGCCAGCAGCCCTACGAACACTGAAGCTTTCTTT. The encoded protein is CASSPTNTEAFF.

Of note for this clone: One junction end disagrees with the germline gene, perhaps due to a read error. The genes are TRBV5-1 and TRBJ2-1, with D perhaps TRBD2 (5 bases). Germline V gene sequence: CDR1 SGHRS, CDR2 YFSETQ. The CDR3 totals 13 residues. The CDR3 region has the DNA TGCGCCAGCAGCTTATGGGGAGACAATGGGCAGTTCTTC. As protein: CASSLWGDNGQFF. The whole variable domain, remainder taken from reference TRBV5-1 and TRBJ2-1, is KAGVTQTPRYLIKTRGQQVTLSCSPISGHRSVSWYQQTPGQGLQFLFEYFSETQRNKGNFPGRFSGRQFSNSRSEMNVSTLELGDSALYLCASSLWGDNGQFFGPGTRLTVL.

A word on this clone: This sample also contains other DNA sequences that code for the same CDR3. The chain has TRBV5-4 and TRBJ1-2; 7 bases line up with TRBD1. CDR1 is SGHNT and CDR2 is YYREEE in the germline V gene (reference sequence). V lost 4 bases and J lost 5; bases outside the gene matches: 5. CDR3 size: 13 residues. CDR3 in DNA: TGTGCCAGCAGCGGGGGGACAGCATATGGCTACACCTTC. It translates to CASSGGTAYGYTF.

The sample holds one count of this clone. The chain employs TRBV2 and TRBJ2-1; 12 bases align to TRBD2. J gave up 0 bases and V 6 bases, and 12 bases lay outside the gene matches. Per the germline V gene, CDR1 is SNHLY and CDR2 is FYNNEI. This CDR3 has 19 amino acids. CDR3 loop: CASSRGASGGEPSYNEQFF. In DNA form, the CDR3 reads TGTGCCAGCAGCCGGGGGGCTAGCGGGGGGGAACCCTCCTACAATGAGCAGTTCTTC.

This clone was detected only a few times. The genes are TRBV10-3 and TRBJ1-6, with a weak D call TRBD1 (6 bases). V gave up 6 bases and J gave up 6 bases, with 15 bases separating them. Germline-derived CDR1 and CDR2 are ENHRY and SYGVKD. The CDR3 is 15 residues long. CDR3 loop: CAIRVGGGGNSPLHF. CDR3 DNA: TGTGCCATCAGGGTGGGCGGGGGCGGTAATTCACCCCTCCACTTT.

The chain carries TRBV7-9 and TRBJ1-2; D unresolved. In germline, CDR1 is SEHNR, CDR2 FQNEAQ (reference sequence). The CDR3 is 15 amino acids. Trimming stripped 5 bases from V and 0 bases from J, with 13 bases between. The CDR3 DNA reads as TGTGCCAGCAGCGAACAGCGGGAGGCTAACTATGGCTACACCTTC. This sequence encodes CASSEQREANYGYTF.